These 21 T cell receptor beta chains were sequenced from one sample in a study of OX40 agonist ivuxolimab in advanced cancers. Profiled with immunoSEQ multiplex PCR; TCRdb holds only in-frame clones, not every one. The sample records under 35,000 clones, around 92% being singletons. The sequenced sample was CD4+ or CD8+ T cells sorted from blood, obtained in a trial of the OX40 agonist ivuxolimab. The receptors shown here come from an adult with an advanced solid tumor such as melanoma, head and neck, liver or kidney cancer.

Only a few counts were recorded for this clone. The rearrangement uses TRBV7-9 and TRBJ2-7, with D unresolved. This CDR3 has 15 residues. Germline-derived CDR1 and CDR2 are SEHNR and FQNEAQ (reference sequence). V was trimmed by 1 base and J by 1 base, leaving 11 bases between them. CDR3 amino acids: CASSLETVESYEQYF. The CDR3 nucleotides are TGTGCCAGCAGCTTAGAAACCGTCGAATCCTACGAGCAGTACTTC.

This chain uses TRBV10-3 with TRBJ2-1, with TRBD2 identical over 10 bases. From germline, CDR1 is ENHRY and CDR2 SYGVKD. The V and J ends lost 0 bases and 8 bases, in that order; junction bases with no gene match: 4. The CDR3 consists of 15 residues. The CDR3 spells CAISESASGSDEQFF. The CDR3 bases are TGTGCCATCAGTGAGTCGGCTAGCGGGAGCGATGAGCAGTTCTTC.

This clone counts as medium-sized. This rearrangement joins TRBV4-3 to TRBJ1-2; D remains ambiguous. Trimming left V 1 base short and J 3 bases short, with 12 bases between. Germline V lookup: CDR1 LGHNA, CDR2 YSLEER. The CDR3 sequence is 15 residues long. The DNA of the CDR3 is TGCGCCAGCAGCCAAGTTTCAACGAAGGACTATGGCTACACCTTC. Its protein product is CASSQVSTKDYGYTF.

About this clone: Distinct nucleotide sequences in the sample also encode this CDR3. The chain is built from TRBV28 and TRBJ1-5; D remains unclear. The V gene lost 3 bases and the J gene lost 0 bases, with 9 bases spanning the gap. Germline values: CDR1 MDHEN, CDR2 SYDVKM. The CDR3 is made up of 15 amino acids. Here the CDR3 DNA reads TGTGCCAGCAGTTTGCTCGGGTATAGCAATCAGCCCCAGCATTTT. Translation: CASSLLGYSNQPQHF.

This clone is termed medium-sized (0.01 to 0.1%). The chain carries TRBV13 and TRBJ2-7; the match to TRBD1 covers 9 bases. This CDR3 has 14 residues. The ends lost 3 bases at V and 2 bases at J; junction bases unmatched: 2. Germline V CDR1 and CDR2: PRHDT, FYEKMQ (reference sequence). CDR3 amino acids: CASSFGTGPYEQYF. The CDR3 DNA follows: TGTGCCAGCAGCTTCGGGACAGGGCCCTACGAGCAGTACTTC.

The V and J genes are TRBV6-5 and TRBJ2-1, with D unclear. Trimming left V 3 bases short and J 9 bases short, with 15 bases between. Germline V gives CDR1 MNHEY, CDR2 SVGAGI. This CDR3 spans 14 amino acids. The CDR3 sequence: CASSYSGPPGEQFF. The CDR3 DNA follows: TGTGCCAGCAGTTATTCTGGGCCCCCGGGTGAGCAGTTCTTC.

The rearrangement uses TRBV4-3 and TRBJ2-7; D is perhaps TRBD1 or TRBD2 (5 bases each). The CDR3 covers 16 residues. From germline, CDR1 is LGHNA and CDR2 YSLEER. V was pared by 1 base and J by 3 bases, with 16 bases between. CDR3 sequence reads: CASSQGLGRDDYEQYF. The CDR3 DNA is TGCGCCAGCAGCCAAGGCCTCGGCAGGGACGACTACGAGCAGTACTTC.

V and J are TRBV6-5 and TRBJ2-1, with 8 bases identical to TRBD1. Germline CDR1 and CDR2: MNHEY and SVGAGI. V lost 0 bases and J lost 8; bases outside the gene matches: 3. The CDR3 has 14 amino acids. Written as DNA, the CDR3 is TGTGCCAGCAGTTACTCCGGGACAGGCGATGAGCAGTTCTTC. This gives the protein CASSYSGTGDEQFF.

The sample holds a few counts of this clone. The CDR3 here is CASSIGTGARQPQHF. The CDR3 DNA reads TGTGCCAGTAGTATAGGGACAGGGGCCCGTCAGCCCCAGCATTTT. The chain joins TRBV19 to TRBJ1-5; TRBD1 agrees at 9 bases. The V gene end was trimmed by 1 base and the J gene end by 6 bases; junction bases not matched to a gene: 4. CDR1 is LNHDA, CDR2 SQIVND, per germline (reference sequence). CDR3 size: 15 residues.

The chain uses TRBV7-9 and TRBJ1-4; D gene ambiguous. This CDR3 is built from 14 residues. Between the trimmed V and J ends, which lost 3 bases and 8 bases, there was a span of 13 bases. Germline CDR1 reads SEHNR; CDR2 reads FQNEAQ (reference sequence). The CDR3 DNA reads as TGTGCCAGCAGCTTTTTAGACGGAACAGAAAAACTGTTTTTT. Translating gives CASSFLDGTEKLFF.

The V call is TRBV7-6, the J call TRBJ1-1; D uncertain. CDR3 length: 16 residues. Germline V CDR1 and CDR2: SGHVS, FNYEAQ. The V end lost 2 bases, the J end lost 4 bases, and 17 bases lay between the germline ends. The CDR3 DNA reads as TGTGCCAGCAGCTTAACCGACGGGGAATGGATCACTGAAGCTTTCTTT. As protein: CASSLTDGEWITEAFF.

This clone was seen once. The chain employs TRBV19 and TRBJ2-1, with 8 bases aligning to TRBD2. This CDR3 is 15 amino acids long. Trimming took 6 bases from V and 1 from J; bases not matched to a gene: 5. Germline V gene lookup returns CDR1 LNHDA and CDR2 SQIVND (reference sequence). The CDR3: CASRASGFSYNEQFF. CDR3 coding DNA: TGTGCCAGTAGGGCTAGCGGGTTTTCCTACAATGAGCAGTTCTTC. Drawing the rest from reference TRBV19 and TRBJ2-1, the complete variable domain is DGGITQSPKYLFRKEGQNVTLSCEQNLNHDAMYWYRQDPGQGLRLIYYSQIVNDFQKGDIAEGYSVSREKKESFPLTVTSAQKNPTAFYLCASRASGFSYNEQFFGPGTRLTVL.

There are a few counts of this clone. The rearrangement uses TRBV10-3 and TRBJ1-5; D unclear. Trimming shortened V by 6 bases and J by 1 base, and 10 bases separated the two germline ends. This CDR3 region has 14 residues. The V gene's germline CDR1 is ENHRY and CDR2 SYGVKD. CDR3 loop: CAIRDLASNQPQHF. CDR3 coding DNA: TGTGCCATCAGGGACTTAGCAAGCAATCAGCCCCAGCATTTT.

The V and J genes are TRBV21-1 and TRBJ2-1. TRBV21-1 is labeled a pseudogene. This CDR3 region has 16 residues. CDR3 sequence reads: CASSKTPGSSYNEQFF. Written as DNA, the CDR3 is TGTGCCAGCAGCAAGACCCCCGGAAGCTCCTACAATGAGCAGTTCTTC.

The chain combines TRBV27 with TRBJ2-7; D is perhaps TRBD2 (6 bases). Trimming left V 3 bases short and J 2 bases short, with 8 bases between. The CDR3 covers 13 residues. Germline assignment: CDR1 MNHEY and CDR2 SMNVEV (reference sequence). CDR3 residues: CASSFSGTYEQYF. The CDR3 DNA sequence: TGTGCCAGCAGTTTTAGCGGCACCTACGAGCAGTACTTC.

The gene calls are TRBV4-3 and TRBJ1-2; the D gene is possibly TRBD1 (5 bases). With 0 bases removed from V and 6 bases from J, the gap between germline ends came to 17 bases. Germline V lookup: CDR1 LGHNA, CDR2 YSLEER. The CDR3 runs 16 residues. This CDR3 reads CASSQDRMGGNNGYTF. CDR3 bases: TGCGCCAGCAGCCAAGATCGAATGGGGGGAAATAATGGCTACACCTTC.

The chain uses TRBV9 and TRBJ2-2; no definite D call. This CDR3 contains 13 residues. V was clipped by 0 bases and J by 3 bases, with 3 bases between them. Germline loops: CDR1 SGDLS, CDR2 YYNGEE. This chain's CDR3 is CASSVVDTGELFF. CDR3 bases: TGTGCCAGCAGCGTAGTGGACACCGGGGAGCTGTTTTTT.

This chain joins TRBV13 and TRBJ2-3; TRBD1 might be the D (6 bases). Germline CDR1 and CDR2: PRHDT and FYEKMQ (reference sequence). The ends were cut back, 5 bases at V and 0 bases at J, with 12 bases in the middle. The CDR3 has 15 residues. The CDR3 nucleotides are TGTGCCAGCAGCCGCCCAGGGGCCAGCACAGATACGCAGTATTTT. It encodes CASSRPGASTDTQYF.

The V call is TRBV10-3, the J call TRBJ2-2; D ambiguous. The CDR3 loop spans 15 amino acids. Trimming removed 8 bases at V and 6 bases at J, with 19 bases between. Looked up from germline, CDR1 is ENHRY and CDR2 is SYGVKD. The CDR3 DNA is TGTGCCATCGGCCCGGAAAAAGGGTATTCCGGGGAGCTGTTTTTT. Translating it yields CAIGPEKGYSGELFF.

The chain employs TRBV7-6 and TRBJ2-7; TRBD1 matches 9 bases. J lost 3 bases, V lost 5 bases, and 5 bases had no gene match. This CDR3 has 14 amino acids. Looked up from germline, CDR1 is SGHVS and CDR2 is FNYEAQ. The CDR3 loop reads CASSPGTGYYEQYF. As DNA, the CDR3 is TGTGCCAGCAGCCCGGGGACAGGGTACTACGAGCAGTACTTC.

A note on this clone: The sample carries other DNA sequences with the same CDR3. The CDR3 nucleotides read TGTGCCACCAGGGACTATAATTCACCCCTCCACTTT. Its translation is CATRDYNSPLHF. The rearrangement uses TRBV28 and TRBJ1-6; D perhaps matches TRBD1 (5 bases). The V and J ends lost 10 bases and 3 bases respectively, with 7 bases between them. CDR3 length: 12 residues. Germline lookup yields CDR1 MDHEN and CDR2 SYDVKM.